This record concerns one T cell receptor (beta chain) sequence. What it binds is not known. The junction shows a germline mismatch at one end, possibly a read error. TCRdb analysed the PCR reads with MiXCR anew, one entry per CDR3 protein. The sample has some 93,000 distinct CDR3 sequences, roughly a fifth seen once. This sample is part of a study of molecular identifiers for immune sequencing clone quantification. Findings and caveats of the study: Spiked Jurkat TCR RNA equivalent to one cell was reportedly detectable in about a million naive cells.

Libraries used about 20,000 to 1,100,000 sorted naive CD8 T cells and 10%, 30% or 50% RNA input. Sorting defined naive CD8 T cells as CD8+CD4-CCR7+CD45RA+. The receptor was derived from a human donor in good health. Some libraries in this study had Jurkat cell RNA spiked in. The sequenced sample was naive CD8+ T cells from blood, with Jurkat cell RNA spiked in. Subset of the sample: FACS-sorted CD8+CD4-CCR7+CD45RA+ naive T cells.

This CDR3 is CASGLSPGGLDTEAFF. The DNA for the CDR3 is TGTGCCAGCGGCTTATCACCAGGGGGTCTCGACACTGAAGCTTTCTTT. V and J are TRBV13 and TRBJ1-1; 7 nucleotides align to TRBD1. The CDR3 consists of 16 residues. CDR1 and CDR2 from the germline V gene are PRHDT and FYEKMQ (reference sequence).